Each of the 28 T cell receptor beta chains below was sequenced from the same sample in a study of vaccination effects on CD4 cells after COVID-19. Some clones are missing from TCRdb's copy, which holds only in-frame ones; the method was immunoSEQ multiplex PCR. The table has 55,000 to 75,000 clones, around 76% seen once. Their antigens are not known. Prior to sequencing, the ViraFEST assay stimulated PBMC with viral peptide pools, which expanded the antigen-specific CD4+ T cells. After roughly 10 days in culture, the CD4+ T cells were isolated. Previously uninfected by SARS-CoV-2, the vaccine recipients also showed negative nucleocapsid antibodies. Source: CD4+ T cells from PBMCs cultured with HCoV-NL63 spike peptides, taken before COVID-19 vaccination. These receptors all come from a human donor who received a COVID-19 vaccine.

The genes are TRBV2 and TRBJ2-5; D gene unclear. From germline, CDR1 is SNHLY and CDR2 FYNNEI. This CDR3 has 13 residues. V dropped 8 bases and J dropped 7 bases, with 17 bases sitting between them. The CDR3 loop is CASAAMLGATQYF. In nucleotides, the CDR3 is TGTGCCAGCGCGGCGATGCTAGGAGCGACCCAGTACTTC.

V gene TRBV6-2 or TRBV6-3 combines with J gene TRBJ1-2; 9 nucleotides line up with TRBD1. CDR3 size: 17 residues. Germline V CDR1 and CDR2: MNHEY, SVGEGT. V was clipped by 4 bases and J by 2 bases; unmatched bases: 11. The CDR3: CASSFGTGTMGNYGYTF. The CDR3 DNA sequence: TGTGCCAGCAGTTTCGGGACAGGGACTATGGGGAACTATGGCTACACCTTC.

The chain recombines TRBV20-1 with TRBJ1-5, with D hard to call. Germline CDR1 is DFQATT and CDR2 is SNEGSKA (reference sequence). The ends were cut back, 3 bases at V and 0 bases at J, with 9 bases in the middle. CDR3 length: 14 amino acids. The chain's CDR3 is CSASEGYSNQPQHF. CDR3 sequence (DNA): TGCAGTGCTAGTGAGGGTTATAGCAATCAGCCCCAGCATTTT.

This clone appeared a single time. The rearrangement links TRBV12-3 or TRBV12-4 to TRBJ2-4, with a weak D call TRBD2 (7 bases). The germline V and J ends were trimmed by 2 bases and 9 bases, with 11 bases remaining between them. The CDR3 length is 13 residues. The CDR3 region has the DNA TGTGCCAGCAGTTTAAGGGGGGGAGGCATTCAGTACTTC. Amino acids: CASSLRGGGIQYF.

The chain combines TRBV5-1 with TRBJ2-5; D is unresolved. The V gene's germline CDR1 is SGHRS and CDR2 YFSETQ. The ends were cut back, 2 bases at V and 2 bases at J, with 4 bases in the middle. This CDR3 comprises 12 residues. The CDR3 DNA follows: TGCGCCAGCAGCTTCTTACAAGAGACCCAGTACTTC. Translating gives CASSFLQETQYF.

The rearrangement uses TRBV28 and TRBJ2-3, with D tentatively TRBD1 or TRBD2 (5 bases each). The CDR3 spans 15 residues. V was shortened by 5 bases and J by 2 bases, with 14 bases between the two germline ends. The germline V gene has CDR1 MDHEN and CDR2 SYDVKM. The DNA for the CDR3 is TGTGCCAGCAGTCCCTCGGGGACCCCCACAGATACGCAGTATTTT. This sequence encodes CASSPSGTPTDTQYF.

Sample share makes this clone medium-sized (0.01 to 0.1%). The CDR3 DNA is TGTGCCAGCAGCCAAGTACGTGGGACCCAGTACTTC. Protein product: CASSQVRGTQYF. The V and J genes are TRBV3-1 (or the pseudogene TRBV3-2) and TRBJ2-5; D ambiguous. CDR1 is LGHDT, CDR2 YNNKEL, per germline (reference sequence). CDR3 length: 12 residues. Trimming shortened V by 1 base and J by 7 bases, and 7 bases separated the two germline ends.

CDR3 amino acids: CASSSKSGTRVYEQFF. CDR3 nucleotides: TGTGCCAGCAGCTCAAAATCCGGGACTAGGGTCTATGAGCAGTTCTTC. The rearrangement links TRBV5-4 to TRBJ2-1, with TRBD2 matching 8 bases. CDR3 size: 16 residues. V gave up 3 bases and J gave up 8 bases; unmatched junction bases: 13. CDR1 SGHNT and CDR2 YYREEE come from the germline V gene (reference sequence).

V gene TRBV3-1 (or the pseudogene TRBV3-2) combines with J gene TRBJ1-2; 7 nucleotides agree with TRBD1. The V gene's germline CDR1 is LGHDT and CDR2 YNNKEL (reference sequence). This CDR3 comprises 15 residues. The ends lost 4 bases at V and 4 bases at J; junction bases unmatched: 9. The chain's CDR3 is CASSLRGGSGYGYTF. The CDR3 nucleotides read TGTGCCAGCAGCCTAAGAGGGGGCAGCGGCTATGGCTACACCTTC.

This clone was counted only a few times. The chain links TRBV19 to TRBJ1-2, with a possible D match to TRBD1 (6 bases). Germline V gene sequence: CDR1 LNHDA, CDR2 SQIVND (reference sequence). The CDR3 consists of 15 residues. V was trimmed by 5 bases and J by 7 bases, leaving 20 bases between them. Here the CDR3 reads CASSVQGPSTRGYTF. The CDR3 nucleotides read TGTGCCAGTAGTGTTCAGGGGCCCTCGACTCGTGGCTACACCTTC. Complete variable domain (other parts from reference TRBV19 and TRBJ1-2): DGGITQSPKYLFRKEGQNVTLSCEQNLNHDAMYWYRQDPGQGLRLIYYSQIVNDFQKGDIAEGYSVSREKKESFPLTVTSAQKNPTAFYLCASSVQGPSTRGYTFGSGTRLTVV.

The J gene is TRBJ1-6, the V gene TRBV27; maybe TRBD1 (6 bases). CDR1 MNHEY and CDR2 SMNVEV come from the germline V gene (reference sequence). CDR3 length: 14 residues. The V end was cut by 6 bases, the J end by 11 bases, with 17 bases between. The chain's CDR3 is CASSSQGGLTPLHF. CDR3 bases: TGTGCCAGCAGCTCCCAAGGGGGGTTAACACCCCTCCACTTT.

The chain employs TRBV29-1 and TRBJ1-2; weak D call: TRBD1 (6 bases). This CDR3 contains 13 residues. Germline assignment: CDR1 SQVTM and CDR2 ANQGSEA. V was shortened by 5 bases and J by 5 bases, with 15 bases between the two germline ends. The CDR3 is CSVTQGLGYGYTF. CDR3 in DNA: TGCAGCGTTACCCAGGGGCTGGGGTATGGCTACACCTTC. Full variable domain (remainder filled in from reference TRBV29-1 and TRBJ1-2): SAVISQKPSRDICQRGTSLTIQCQVDSQVTMMFWYRQQPGQSLTLIATANQGSEATYESGFVIDKFPISRPNLTFSTLTVSNMSPEDSSIYLCSVTQGLGYGYTFGSGTRLTVV.

The gene calls are TRBV4-2 and TRBJ2-4, with D perhaps TRBD1 or TRBD2 (5 bases each). Germline V gene lookup returns CDR1 LGHNA and CDR2 YNFKEQ. Trimming pared 1 base from V and 4 bases from J, leaving 8 bases between. The CDR3 contains 14 residues. CDR3 residues: CASSQVGEKNIQYF. The DNA for the CDR3 is TGTGCCAGCAGCCAAGTAGGGGAGAAAAACATTCAGTACTTC.

The chain combines TRBV28 with TRBJ1-1; D ambiguous. This CDR3 has 14 residues. With 3 bases removed from V and 0 bases from J, the gap between germline ends came to 8 bases. Germline CDR1 MDHEN, CDR2 SYDVKM. The CDR3 sequence: CASSFGPLNTEAFF. The DNA of the CDR3 is TGTGCCAGCAGTTTCGGGCCATTGAACACTGAAGCTTTCTTT. The full variable domain, with the rest looked up from reference TRBV28 and TRBJ1-1, is DVKVTQSSRYLVKRTGEKVFLECVQDMDHENMFWYRQDPGLGLRLIYFSYDVKMKEKGDIPEGYSVSREKKERFSLILESASTNQTSMYLCASSFGPLNTEAFFGQGTRLTVV.

V is TRBV5-1 and J is TRBJ1-4; 9 bases align to TRBD1. V was clipped by 3 bases and J by 7 bases; unmatched bases: 10. CDR1 is SGHRS and CDR2 is YFSETQ in the germline V gene. This CDR3 is built from 16 residues. The CDR3 region is CASSWGHRGQGEKLFF. The CDR3 nucleotides read TGCGCCAGCAGCTGGGGCCACAGGGGGCAGGGTGAAAAACTGTTTTTT.

This clone was recorded only once. The V call is TRBV7-2, the J call TRBJ1-5; possible D gene TRBD1, 6 bases. The V end lost 0 bases, the J end lost 3 bases, and 12 bases lay between the germline ends. Per germline, CDR1 SGHTA and CDR2 FQGNSA. The CDR3 has 16 residues. The CDR3 reads CASSLADRGSNQPQHF. CDR3 nucleotide sequence: TGTGCCAGCAGCTTAGCGGACAGAGGGTCCAATCAGCCCCAGCATTTT.

This clone has only a few counts. The CDR3 DNA reads as TGTGCCAGCGGGGGTGCGGGTGAGCAGTTCTTC. Its translation is CASGGAGEQFF. The genes are TRBV7-8 and TRBJ2-1; perhaps D is TRBD1 or TRBD2 (5 bases each). This CDR3 contains 11 residues. Germline CDR1 is SGHVS and CDR2 is FQNEAQ. The ends were cut back, 8 bases at V and 9 bases at J, with 11 bases in the middle.

The CDR3 protein is CASSTSSSGGGDTQYF. CDR3 nucleotide sequence: TGTGCCAGTAGTACCTCCTCTAGCGGGGGAGGGGATACGCAGTATTTT. The rearrangement uses TRBV19 and TRBJ2-3, with TRBD2 matching over 10 bases. V lost 4 bases, J lost 6 bases, and 10 bases stayed unmatched. The CDR3 sequence is 16 residues long. Germline loops: CDR1 LNHDA, CDR2 SQIVND (reference sequence).

J is TRBJ1-4 and V is TRBV28; maybe TRBD1 (6 bases). V shed 7 bases and J shed 7 bases, with 16 bases lying between them. The V gene's germline CDR1 is MDHEN and CDR2 SYDVKM. The CDR3 sequence is 14 residues long. In nucleotides, the CDR3 is TGTGCCAGCAAGACGGGGGGGCGCGGTGAAAAACTGTTTTTT. Amino acids: CASKTGGRGEKLFF.

The chain employs TRBV4-3 and TRBJ1-6; D may be TRBD1 (5 bases). This CDR3 spans 13 amino acids. Germline CDR1 and CDR2: LGHNA and YSLEER. V lost 4 bases and J lost 6, with 7 bases in between. The DNA of the CDR3 is TGCGCCAGCAGCCGGCAGGGTAATTCACCCCTCCACTTT. This sequence encodes CASSRQGNSPLHF.

The gene calls are TRBV5-1 and TRBJ1-1; no firm D call. Trimming took off 0 bases at V and 3 bases at J, with 6 bases between the two ends. The CDR3 loop spans 13 amino acids. Germline V lookup: CDR1 SGHRS, CDR2 YFSETQ. The CDR3 nucleotides are TGCGCCAGCAGCTTGGACACCTACACTGAAGCTTTCTTT. Translated: CASSLDTYTEAFF.

This clone was seen just once. V is TRBV10-2 and J is TRBJ2-3; no firm D call. V was trimmed by 2 bases and J by 0 bases, leaving 3 bases between them. This CDR3 contains 13 residues. Germline V gene sequence: CDR1 WSHSY, CDR2 SAAADI. The CDR3 DNA follows: TGCGCCAGCAGTGAGCAGAGCACAGATACGCAGTATTTT. Translating it yields CASSEQSTDTQYF.

This sequence joins TRBV2 and TRBJ2-4, with D maybe TRBD2 (6 bases). The CDR3 runs 13 residues. V lost 7 bases to trimming and J lost 6 bases, with 13 bases between them. Germline CDR1 is SNHLY and CDR2 is FYNNEI. The DNA of the CDR3 is TGTGCCAGCACCCCGGGACTGACAAACATTCAGTACTTC. Translated: CASTPGLTNIQYF.

The CDR3 protein is CASRDNYNSPLHF. The CDR3 DNA reads TGTGCCAGTAGGGACAACTATAATTCACCCCTCCACTTT. J is TRBJ1-6 and V is TRBV6-4, with a tentative D call TRBD1 (6 bases). Trimming cost V 9 bases and J 3 bases, with 9 bases left between them. The CDR3 has 13 residues. Germline CDR1 is MRHNA and CDR2 is SNTAGT.

The CDR3 nucleotides read TGTGCCAGCAGCCGATTGGGGGACAGGATACGCACAGATACGCAGTATTTT. Its protein product is CASSRLGDRIRTDTQYF. The genes are TRBV5-5 and TRBJ2-3; 8 positions match TRBD1. Germline-derived CDR1 and CDR2 are SGHKS and YYEKEE (reference sequence). The CDR3 sequence is 17 residues long. V shed 4 bases, J shed 1 base, and the junction held 11 bases outside the gene matches.

The chain combines TRBV5-1 with TRBJ2-1; 10 positions agree with TRBD2. Per the germline V gene, CDR1 is SGHRS and CDR2 is YFSETQ. The trim removed 4 bases at V and 8 bases at J, leaving 12 bases unmatched. The CDR3 consists of 16 residues. The CDR3: CASSPLLLAGSDEQFF. The CDR3 DNA is TGCGCCAGCAGCCCCCTCCTACTAGCGGGGAGCGATGAGCAGTTCTTC. Filled out from reference TRBV5-1 and TRBJ2-1, the complete variable domain reads KAGVTQTPRYLIKTRGQQVTLSCSPISGHRSVSWYQQTPGQGLQFLFEYFSETQRNKGNFPGRFSGRQFSNSRSEMNVSTLELGDSALYLCASSPLLLAGSDEQFFGPGTRLTVL.

The chain couples TRBV5-4 to TRBJ2-2; 8 nucleotides agree with TRBD2. This CDR3 has 14 amino acids. CDR1 is SGHNT, CDR2 YYREEE, per germline (reference sequence). J was trimmed by 4 bases and V by 4 bases; bases with no gene match: 3. For the CDR3, the DNA is TGTGCCAGCAGCCTCGGGGGGGCCACCGGGGAGCTGTTTTTT. Amino acid sequence: CASSLGGATGELFF.

V and J are TRBV9 and TRBJ2-3, with 9 bases fitting TRBD2. CDR1 and CDR2 (germline): SGDLS, YYNGEE. V was clipped by 0 bases and J by 7 bases; unmatched bases: 12. This CDR3 is 17 amino acids long. As DNA, the CDR3 is TGTGCCAGCAGCGTAGGGGGTAGGGGACTAGCTCGATATACGCAGTATTTT. Residues: CASSVGGRGLARYTQYF. Full variable domain (remainder filled in from reference TRBV9 and TRBJ2-3): DSGVTQTPKHLITATGQRVTLRCSPRSGDLSVYWYQQSLDQGLQFLIQYYNGEERAKGNILERFSAQQFPDLHSELNLSSLELGDSALYFCASSVGGRGLARYTQYFGPGTRLTVL.